This section outlines one T cell receptor (beta chain) sequence together with its context. Trimming removed 3 bases at V and 0 bases at J, with 14 bases between. This CDR3 has 16 amino acids. Germline assignment: CDR1 ENHRY and CDR2 SYGVKD. The data originate from a study of blood T cells in healthy people across ages. Collection of around 9.3 milliliters of peripheral blood was performed for each donor. Then a second PCR, running about 6 to 12 cycles, was carried out with a sample-barcoded 5' primer and a J-beta primer mix. TCRdb called the 5' RACE reads again in MiXCR, with one record for every CDR3 protein. Here the sample spans about 780,000 distinct CDR3 sequences, around 25% being singletons. This same sample was also part of a study on T cells of mothers and their children. That study reports: Once extracted, all RNA went into cDNA synthesis at around 1.4 ug per 15 ul.

The clonotype originates from a boy younger than 18 in good health. Source material: blood. The chain is built from TRBV10-3 and TRBJ2-5; D is perhaps TRBD2 (6 bases). The DNA for the CDR3 is TGTGCCATCAGTGACCAAAATCTAGCGAACCAAGAGACCCAGTACTTC. Encoded protein: CAISDQNLANQETQYF.